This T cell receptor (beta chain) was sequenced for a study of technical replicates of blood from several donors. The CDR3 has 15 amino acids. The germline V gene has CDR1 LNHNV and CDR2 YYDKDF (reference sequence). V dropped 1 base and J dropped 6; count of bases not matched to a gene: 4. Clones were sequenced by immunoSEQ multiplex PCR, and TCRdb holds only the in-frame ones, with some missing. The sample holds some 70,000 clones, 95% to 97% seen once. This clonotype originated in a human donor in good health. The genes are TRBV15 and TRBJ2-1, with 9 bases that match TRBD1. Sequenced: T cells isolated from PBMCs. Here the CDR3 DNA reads TGTGCCACCAGCAGAGCTCGGGACAGGGTCAATGAGCAGTTCTTC. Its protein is CATSRARDRVNEQFF. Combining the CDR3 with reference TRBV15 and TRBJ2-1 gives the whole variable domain DAMVIQNPRYQVTQFGKPVTLSCSQTLNHNVMYWYQQKSSQAPKLLFHYYDKDFNNEADTPDNFQSRRPNTSFCFLDIRSPGLGDTAMYLCATSRARDRVNEQFFGPGTRLTVL.